Listed below are T cell receptor beta chains from one sample, sequenced in a study of T cell responses to AZD1222 COVID-19 vaccine. The assay was immunoSEQ multiplex PCR, and TCRdb's table has in-frame clones only and misses some. The data show about 82,000 clones, about 80% seen once. The sequences come from peripheral blood, collected 28 days after the second AZD1222 dose. The source of these receptors is an adult who received the AZD1222 COVID-19 vaccine. CDR3s include the opening cysteine and the closing phenylalanine or tryptophan. The D gene is left open where the match is weak. A clone size is listed for some rows: how often the clone was seen (once, few, many), or a class if it is expanded.

clone size: -
J gene: TRBJ1-1
V gene: TRBV7-9
D gene: -
CDR3 protein: CASSLGIGVTEAFF
CDR3 DNA: TGTGCCAGCAGCTTAGGGATAGGGGTAACTGAAGCTTTCTTT

clone size: many
J gene: TRBJ2-3
V gene: TRBV5-4
D gene: TRBD2
CDR3 protein: CASSTPRGLAGLKDTQYF
CDR3 DNA: TGTGCCAGCAGCACCCCACGTGGACTAGCGGGATTAAAGGATACGCAGTATTTT

clone size: -
J gene: TRBJ2-7
V gene: TRBV6-5
D gene: TRBD1
CDR3 protein: CASSASGTVYEQYF
CDR3 DNA: TGTGCCAGCAGCGCCTCCGGGACAGTCTACGAGCAGTACTTC

clone size: -
J gene: TRBJ1-2
V gene: TRBV13
D gene: TRBD1
CDR3 protein: CASSLNGGTGGDGYTF
CDR3 DNA: TGTGCCAGCAGCCTGAACGGAGGGACAGGGGGCGATGGCTACACCTTC

clone size: -
J gene: TRBJ1-1
V gene: TRBV7-2
D gene: -
CDR3 protein: CASSLPPTQTGRNTEAFF
CDR3 DNA: TGTGCCAGCAGCTTACCCCCCACCCAGACGGGTAGGAACACTGAAGCTTTCTTT

clone size: -
J gene: TRBJ2-7
V gene: TRBV4-3
D gene: -
CDR3 protein: CASSQEAQGIYEQYF
CDR3 DNA: TGCGCCAGCAGCCAAGAGGCACAGGGAATCTACGAGCAGTACTTC

clone size: -
J gene: TRBJ2-7
V gene: TRBV5-4
D gene: TRBD2
CDR3 protein: CASSYGSGGYEQYF
CDR3 DNA: TGTGCCAGCAGCTACGGATCGGGGGGCTACGAGCAGTACTTC

clone size: once
J gene: TRBJ1-3
V gene: TRBV28
D gene: -
CDR3 protein: CASSWDSGNTIYF
CDR3 DNA: TGTGCCAGCAGTTGGGACTCTGGAAACACCATATATTTT

clone size: -
J gene: TRBJ1-1
V gene: TRBV5-1
D gene: -
CDR3 protein: CASSLIDSNAPEAFF
CDR3 DNA: TGCGCCAGCAGCTTGATCGACAGTAATGCACCTGAAGCTTTCTTT

clone size: -
J gene: TRBJ2-1
V gene: TRBV7-3
D gene: -
CDR3 protein: CASSQAGTQGNEQFF
CDR3 DNA: TGTGCCAGCAGCCAGGCCGGGACACAGGGAAATGAGCAGTTCTTC

clone size: -
J gene: TRBJ2-7
V gene: TRBV27
D gene: TRBD1
CDR3 protein: CASRWGQGDAYEQYF
CDR3 DNA: TGTGCCAGCAGGTGGGGACAGGGGGACGCCTACGAGCAGTACTTC

clone size: -
J gene: TRBJ2-1
V gene: TRBV4-3
D gene: -
CDR3 protein: CASSQGRHNEQFF
CDR3 DNA: TGCGCCAGCAGCCAAGGAAGGCACAATGAGCAGTTCTTC

clone size: -
J gene: TRBJ2-3
V gene: TRBV5-6
D gene: -
CDR3 protein: CASSPRVAGGATQYF
CDR3 DNA: TGTGCCAGCAGCCCTCGGGTGGCAGGGGGGGCTACGCAGTATTTT

clone size: -
J gene: TRBJ2-7
V gene: TRBV29-1
D gene: TRBD1
CDR3 protein: CSVAWRKNNRGLNEQYF
CDR3 DNA: TGCAGCGTGGCTTGGCGCAAAAATAACAGGGGGTTAAACGAGCAGTACTTC

clone size: -
J gene: TRBJ1-1
V gene: TRBV2
D gene: -
CDR3 protein: CASSLQGPNTEAFF
CDR3 DNA: TGTGCCAGCAGCCTACAGGGACCGAACACTGAAGCTTTCTTT

clone size: -
J gene: TRBJ1-2
V gene: TRBV27
D gene: -
CDR3 protein: CASSLSGYGYTF
CDR3 DNA: TGTGCCAGCAGTTTATCGGGGTATGGCTACACCTTC

clone size: -
J gene: TRBJ1-1
V gene: TRBV10-3
D gene: -
CDR3 protein: CAISEPPGQYTEAFF
CDR3 DNA: TGTGCCATCAGTGAACCCCCCGGACAGTACACTGAAGCTTTCTTT

clone size: -
J gene: TRBJ2-7
V gene: TRBV5-1
D gene: -
CDR3 protein: CASSRDNSYEQYF
CDR3 DNA: TGCGCCAGCAGCCGGGACAACTCCTACGAGCAGTACTTC

clone size: -
J gene: TRBJ2-7
V gene: TRBV7-2
D gene: -
CDR3 protein: CASSLTPYEQYF
CDR3 DNA: TGTGCCAGCAGCTTGACTCCCTACGAGCAGTACTTC

clone size: -
J gene: TRBJ2-1
V gene: TRBV6-2/TRBV6-3
D gene: -
CDR3 protein: CASSYSVGRRARNEQFF
CDR3 DNA: TGTGCCAGCAGTTACTCGGTGGGGCGGAGGGCCCGCAATGAGCAGTTCTTC

clone size: -
J gene: TRBJ2-2
V gene: TRBV19
D gene: -
CDR3 protein: CASSIALGQARTGELFF
CDR3 DNA: TGTGCCAGTAGTATAGCTTTAGGGCAGGCTAGAACCGGGGAGCTGTTTTTT

clone size: medium-sized
J gene: TRBJ2-5
V gene: TRBV4-2
D gene: TRBD2
CDR3 protein: CASSQDSEGDLLLAGETQYF
CDR3 DNA: TGTGCCAGCAGCCAAGATTCGGAGGGGGACCTCCTCCTAGCGGGAGAGACCCAGTACTTC

clone size: -
J gene: TRBJ2-1
V gene: TRBV15
D gene: -
CDR3 protein: CATSQQRLNEQFF
CDR3 DNA: TGTGCCACCAGCCAGCAGAGACTCAATGAGCAGTTCTTC

clone size: -
J gene: TRBJ2-1
V gene: TRBV2
D gene: TRBD1
CDR3 protein: CASTAQGAVNEQFF
CDR3 DNA: TGTGCCAGCACCGCACAGGGGGCCGTTAATGAGCAGTTCTTC

clone size: -
J gene: TRBJ1-5
V gene: TRBV7-2
D gene: -
CDR3 protein: CASSLAPNQPQHF
CDR3 DNA: TGTGCCAGCAGCCTGGCTCCAAATCAGCCCCAGCATTTT

clone size: -
J gene: TRBJ1-5
V gene: TRBV5-8
D gene: -
CDR3 protein: CASSYLWGEQPDQPQHF
CDR3 DNA: TGTGCCAGCAGCTACCTATGGGGAGAGCAGCCGGATCAGCCCCAGCATTTT

clone size: -
J gene: TRBJ1-2
V gene: TRBV28
D gene: -
CDR3 protein: CATMTPQYGYTF
CDR3 DNA: TGTGCCACCATGACCCCTCAGTATGGCTACACCTTC

clone size: -
J gene: TRBJ2-1
V gene: TRBV7-3
D gene: TRBD1
CDR3 protein: CASSLGTGRHNEQFF
CDR3 DNA: TGTGCCAGCAGCTTAGGGACAGGGCGCCACAATGAGCAGTTCTTC

clone size: -
J gene: TRBJ1-5
V gene: TRBV28
D gene: TRBD1
CDR3 protein: CASSNRGGQPQHF
CDR3 DNA: TGTGCCAGCAGCAACAGGGGAGGTCAGCCCCAGCATTTT

clone size: -
J gene: TRBJ1-1
V gene: TRBV6-5
D gene: TRBD1
CDR3 protein: CASREDRGPGEAFF
CDR3 DNA: TGTGCCAGCAGGGAGGACAGGGGGCCTGGTGAAGCTTTCTTT

clone size: -
J gene: TRBJ2-1
V gene: TRBV28
D gene: -
CDR3 protein: CASSLSGTFNNEQFF
CDR3 DNA: TGTGCCAGCAGTTTGTCCGGGACTTTTAACAATGAGCAGTTCTTC

clone size: -
J gene: TRBJ1-5
V gene: TRBV27
D gene: -
CDR3 protein: CASGLGGGNQPQHF
CDR3 DNA: TGTGCCAGCGGCCTGGGGGGGGGCAATCAGCCCCAGCATTTT

clone size: -
J gene: TRBJ2-4
V gene: TRBV6-2/TRBV6-3
D gene: -
CDR3 protein: CASSRSQDPQNIQYF
CDR3 DNA: TGTGCCAGCAGTAGATCACAGGACCCCCAAAACATTCAGTACTTC

clone size: -
J gene: TRBJ1-1
V gene: TRBV7-2
D gene: TRBD1
CDR3 protein: CASSYLTGSTEAFF
CDR3 DNA: TGTGCCAGCAGCTACCTGACAGGGAGCACTGAAGCTTTCTTT

clone size: -
J gene: TRBJ1-1
V gene: TRBV7-2
D gene: -
CDR3 protein: CASSLIGVGLNTEAFF
CDR3 DNA: TGTGCCAGCAGCTTAATAGGTGTAGGCTTGAACACTGAAGCTTTCTTT

clone size: few
J gene: TRBJ1-3
V gene: TRBV7-2
D gene: -
CDR3 protein: CASSLDGTPSGNTIYF
CDR3 DNA: TGTGCCAGCAGCTTAGACGGGACACCTTCTGGAAACACCATATATTTT

clone size: -
J gene: TRBJ2-7
V gene: TRBV19
D gene: -
CDR3 protein: CASRRNAALGEAYEQYF
CDR3 DNA: TGTGCCAGTAGAAGAAATGCAGCTTTGGGGGAGGCCTACGAGCAGTACTTC

clone size: -
J gene: TRBJ1-6
V gene: TRBV28
D gene: -
CDR3 protein: CASRGFLGNSPLHF
CDR3 DNA: TGTGCCAGCAGAGGCTTTTTGGGGAATTCACCCCTCCACTTT

clone size: -
J gene: TRBJ2-2
V gene: TRBV19
D gene: -
CDR3 protein: CASSINGLAGELFF
CDR3 DNA: TGTGCCAGTAGTATCAACGGGTTGGCCGGGGAGCTGTTTTTT

clone size: -
J gene: TRBJ1-5
V gene: TRBV4-1
D gene: -
CDR3 protein: CASSQDGGLGNQPQHF
CDR3 DNA: TGCGCCAGCAGCCAAGATGGGGGGTTAGGGAATCAGCCCCAGCATTTT

clone size: -
J gene: TRBJ1-1
V gene: TRBV7-2
D gene: -
CDR3 protein: CASSFSLGVTEAFF
CDR3 DNA: TGTGCCAGCAGCTTTTCCCTGGGGGTTACTGAAGCTTTCTTT

clone size: -
J gene: TRBJ1-4
V gene: TRBV18
D gene: -
CDR3 protein: CASSPPTTNEKLFF
CDR3 DNA: TGTGCCAGCTCACCACCAACAACTAATGAAAAACTGTTTTTT

clone size: -
J gene: TRBJ2-1
V gene: TRBV20-1
D gene: TRBD2
CDR3 protein: CSASLAGGSNEQFF
CDR3 DNA: TGCAGTGCTAGTCTAGCGGGAGGGAGCAATGAGCAGTTCTTC

clone size: -
J gene: TRBJ2-7
V gene: TRBV11-2
D gene: -
CDR3 protein: CASSFNLGYPYEQYF
CDR3 DNA: TGTGCCAGCAGCTTTAATCTTGGCTACCCCTACGAGCAGTACTTC

clone size: few
J gene: TRBJ2-2
V gene: TRBV2
D gene: TRBD2
CDR3 protein: CASRGTSGSSNTGELFF
CDR3 DNA: TGTGCCAGCAGAGGGACTAGCGGGAGCTCGAACACCGGGGAGCTGTTTTTT